What follows are 26 T cell receptor beta chains derived from one specimen sequenced in a study of T cells in Graves' hyperthyroidism and ophthalmopathy (dated by TCRdb to 2018 to 2020). Receptor libraries were prepared by multiplex PCR. Sequenced on an Illumina HiSeq 2000. The TCR beta CDR3 regions were amplified from RNA transcripts. The first round of RT-PCR for the TCR CDR3 was performed with the HTBI primer set and the Qiagen OneStep RT-PCR kit. TCRdb reanalyzed the raw reads on its own, using fastp at Q25 for trimming and MiXCR for clone calling, and kept in-frame beta chains. Rows with one shared CDR3 protein collapse into an entry with the most common genes and DNA. This sample holds more than 450,000 distinct CDR3 sequences; less than 15% were observed only once. 14% of the sample is in the top ten clones. Sequencing used blood. The receptor source for this set is a woman between 35 and 50 years old with Graves' hyperthyroidism.

This clonotype was counted only a few times. Since a much larger clone is just one base distant, this may be a read error. The gene calls are TRBV5-1 and TRBJ2-1; a weak D match, TRBD2 (5 bases). The CDR3 loop spans 15 amino acids. Germline V gene data show CDR1 as SGHRS and CDR2 as YFSETQ. The CDR3 is CVSSFVRESYNEQFF. In DNA form, the CDR3 reads TGCGTCAGCAGCTTCGTCCGGGAAAGTTACAATGAGCAGTTCTTC.

In its sample, this clonotype was seen many times. The CDR3 is CASGRQVLGYTF. CDR3 nucleotides: TGTGCCAGCGGACGACAGGTTTTGGGCTACACCTTC. The J gene is TRBJ1-2, the V gene TRBV2, with a tentative D call TRBD1 (6 bases). With 8 bases removed from V and 8 bases from J, the gap between germline ends came to 15 bases. Germline loops: CDR1 SNHLY, CDR2 FYNNEI. The CDR3 is 12 amino acids.

The chain is built from TRBV29-1 and TRBJ2-1, with 12 nucleotides matching TRBD2. The CDR3 is made up of 14 amino acids. The V gene end was trimmed by 5 bases and the J gene end by 7 bases; junction bases not matched to a gene: 6. Germline V gene data show CDR1 as SQVTM and CDR2 as ANQGSEA. The CDR3 DNA is TGCAGCGTTTGGACTAGCGGGATTATTAATGAGCAGTTCTTC. The encoded protein is CSVWTSGIINEQFF.

This clonotype came up a few times. The chain is built from TRBV19 and TRBJ1-1; D is unresolved. The CDR3 runs 15 residues. Per the germline V gene, CDR1 is LNHDA and CDR2 is SQIVND (reference sequence). V was cut by 7 bases and J by 0 bases, with 15 bases left in between. CDR3 nucleotide sequence: TGTGCCAGTATCCCCGGTGGGTCGATGAACACTGAAGCTTTCTTT. Its protein product is CASIPGGSMNTEAFF.

This clonotype was counted many times. The chain recombines TRBV28 with TRBJ2-3, with TRBD2 matching over 11 bases. Germline trimming cut 1 base from V and 5 bases from J; bases unmatched to any gene: 8. This CDR3 contains 17 residues. CDR1 MDHEN and CDR2 SYDVKM come from the germline V gene. CDR3 in DNA: TGTGCCAGCAGTTTATCGGGACTAGCGGCAGTCATAGATACGCAGTATTTT. Translation gives CASSLSGLAAVIDTQYF.

In its sample, this clonotype was seen many times. The V gene is TRBV11-2, the J gene TRBJ2-2; 8 nucleotides align to TRBD1. This CDR3 comprises 19 residues. With 0 bases clipped from V and 0 bases from J, the junction kept 9 bases outside the gene matches. Germline V gene sequence: CDR1 SGHAT, CDR2 FQNNGV. Here the CDR3 DNA reads TGTGCCAGCAGCTTAGATAAACGCAGGGGGCTCTCGAACACCGGGGAGCTGTTTTTT. It is translated as CASSLDKRRGLSNTGELFF.

There are many counts of this clonotype. V and J are TRBV7-2 and TRBJ2-2; 10 bases are shared with TRBD2. The CDR3 spans 13 residues. CDR1 SGHTA and CDR2 FQGNSA come from the germline V gene. The ends lost 9 bases at V and 3 bases at J; junction bases unmatched: 1. Here the CDR3 reads CASLAGDTGELFF. CDR3 bases: TGTGCCAGTCTAGCGGGGGACACCGGGGAGCTGTTTTTT.

This clonotype was detected many times. The chain couples TRBV5-1 to TRBJ1-2; possibly TRBD1 for D (6 bases). V was shortened by 1 base and J by 2 bases, with 21 bases between the two germline ends. The CDR3 is 18 residues long. Germline V gives CDR1 SGHRS, CDR2 YFSETQ. The CDR3 bases are TGCGCCAGCAGCTTGTCTGCTCTGGCGGGACAACAGAACTATGGCTACACCTTC. Translation: CASSLSALAGQQNYGYTF.

The chain couples TRBV3-1 to TRBJ1-3; D remains ambiguous. Germline CDR1 reads LGHDT; CDR2 reads YNNKEL (reference sequence). Trimming took off 1 base at V and 3 bases at J, with 7 bases between the two ends. This CDR3 is built from 14 residues. The CDR3 DNA is TGTGCCAGCAGCCAAGCTGGGGTTGGAAACACCATATATTTT. Translating it yields CASSQAGVGNTIYF.

This clonotype was seen repeatedly, ten times or more. This sequence joins TRBV27 and TRBJ2-7; TRBD2 aligns across 8 bases. This CDR3 is 16 amino acids long. The ends lost 6 bases at V and 1 base at J; junction bases unmatched: 11. CDR1 MNHEY and CDR2 SMNVEV come from the germline V gene (reference sequence). The CDR3 loop is CASRPALAGRSYEQYF. CDR3 DNA sequence: TGTGCCAGCAGACCCGCCCTAGCGGGCCGGTCCTACGAGCAGTACTTC.

In its sample, this clonotype was seen many times. The chain links TRBV5-1 to TRBJ2-1; 10 nucleotides align to TRBD2. V was clipped by 0 bases and J by 8 bases; unmatched bases: 2. CDR1 and CDR2 from the germline V gene are SGHRS and YFSETQ. The CDR3 consists of 14 residues. The CDR3 region is CASSLEREGYEQFF. For the CDR3, the DNA is TGCGCCAGCAGCTTGGAGCGGGAGGGGTATGAGCAGTTCTTC. The complete variable domain, with remaining parts taken from reference TRBV5-1 and TRBJ2-1, reads KAGVTQTPRYLIKTRGQQVTLSCSPISGHRSVSWYQQTPGQGLQFLFEYFSETQRNKGNFPGRFSGRQFSNSRSEMNVSTLELGDSALYLCASSLEREGYEQFFGPGTRLTVL.

This clonotype was seen many times. The CDR3 nucleotides are TGTGCCAGCAGCTTAGGGGCAGGGGGAAGTGGCTACACCTTC. It yields the protein CASSLGAGGSGYTF. V usage is TRBV7-2 and J usage is TRBJ1-2, with 7 bases fitting TRBD1. V dropped 1 base and J dropped 7; count of bases not matched to a gene: 6. Germline lookup yields CDR1 SGHTA and CDR2 FQGNSA. This CDR3 has 14 amino acids.

V usage is TRBV5-4 and J usage is TRBJ2-2; D is undetermined. This CDR3 has 15 amino acids. Between the trimmed V and J ends, which lost 4 bases and 3 bases, there was a span of 13 bases. CDR1 and CDR2 from the germline V gene are SGHNT and YYREEE (reference sequence). The CDR3 is CASSAHVSDTGELFF. Here the CDR3 DNA reads TGTGCCAGCAGCGCGCATGTCTCGGACACCGGGGAGCTGTTTTTT.

Ten or more counts support this clonotype. This chain joins TRBV9 and TRBJ1-2; D is ambiguous. Trimming pared 3 bases from V and 1 base from J, leaving 22 bases between. The CDR3 is 18 amino acids. In germline, CDR1 is SGDLS, CDR2 YYNGEE. CDR3 sequence reads: CASSARGQEGLFNYGYTF. CDR3 nucleotides: TGTGCCAGCAGCGCAAGAGGCCAGGAAGGTTTGTTTAACTATGGCTACACCTTC.

The chain employs TRBV5-1 and TRBJ2-7; 13 nucleotides agree with TRBD2. The CDR3 consists of 17 residues. J was trimmed by 7 bases and V by 6 bases; bases with no gene match: 16. Germline values: CDR1 SGHRS, CDR2 YFSETQ. The CDR3 spells CASTWLPGLAGPVEQYF. Written as DNA, the CDR3 is TGCGCCAGCACCTGGTTGCCGGGACTAGCGGGGCCCGTTGAGCAGTACTTC.

This clonotype was counted at least ten times. The chain has TRBV6-1 and TRBJ2-7; 7 positions match TRBD2. Trimming took 1 base from V and 6 from J; bases not matched to a gene: 12. The CDR3 contains 16 residues. Germline values: CDR1 MNHNS, CDR2 SASEGT. The CDR3 reads CASSEGGGRGFGEQYF. The CDR3 DNA reads TGTGCCAGCAGTGAAGGGGGCGGGAGAGGCTTCGGCGAGCAGTACTTC.

This clonotype was recorded many times. The chain links TRBV30 to TRBJ1-2, with D possibly TRBD1 on 6 matching bases. V was trimmed by 2 bases and J by 6 bases, leaving 16 bases between them. This CDR3 comprises 14 residues. The germline V gene has CDR1 GTSNPN and CDR2 SVGIG (reference sequence). The chain's CDR3 is CAWSRTGREDGYTF. CDR3 sequence (DNA): TGTGCCTGGAGTCGAACAGGGCGAGAAGATGGCTACACCTTC.

CDR3: CASSRRGSETEAFF. CDR3 DNA sequence: TGTGCCAGTAGTCGAAGGGGAAGTGAGACTGAAGCTTTCTTT. The V gene is TRBV19, the J gene TRBJ1-1; D might be TRBD1 (5 bases). CDR1 is LNHDA and CDR2 is SQIVND in the germline V gene (reference sequence). The CDR3 runs 14 residues. The V end lost 5 bases, the J end lost 5 bases, and 15 bases lay between the germline ends.

Details on this clonotype: This clone may be a read error of a much larger clone one base away. The rearrangement uses TRBV27 and TRBJ1-1, with a tentative D call TRBD1 (6 bases). The germline CDR1 and CDR2 sequences are MNHEY and SMNVEV (reference sequence). The CDR3 is 15 residues long. Trimming left V 0 bases short and J 1 base short, with 9 bases between. The CDR3 region is CASSLSGTRNTEAFF. CDR3 sequence (DNA): TGTGCCAGCAGTTTATCGGGGACACGGAACACTGAAGCTTTCTTT.

This clonotype came up many times. This chain links TRBV7-8 with TRBJ2-7, with TRBD1 as a possible D gene (6 bases). V gave up 5 bases and J gave up 5 bases, with 16 bases separating them. The CDR3 runs to 14 residues. Germline V CDR1 and CDR2: SGHVS, FQNEAQ. The CDR3 region is CASSPSGPGDEQYF. The DNA of the CDR3 is TGTGCCAGCAGCCCCTCTGGCCCAGGGGACGAGCAGTACTTC.

This clonotype was seen many times. The chain carries TRBV6-1 and TRBJ2-7; possible D gene TRBD2, 6 bases. V lost 2 bases to trimming and J lost 2 bases, with 13 bases between them. The CDR3 totals 15 residues. The germline gives CDR1 MNHNS, CDR2 SASEGT. CDR3 sequence reads: CASSERIADPYEQYF. The CDR3 coding sequence is TGTGCCAGCAGTGAAAGGATAGCGGACCCCTACGAGCAGTACTTC.

This clonotype was seen many times. This sequence joins TRBV30 and TRBJ2-5; a possible D gene is TRBD2 (7 bases). V lost 3 bases and J lost 4, with 9 bases in between. From germline, CDR1 is GTSNPN and CDR2 SVGIG (reference sequence). There are 12 residues in the CDR3. The CDR3 DNA follows: TGTGCCTGGAGAGGGGGGGGAGAGACCCAGTACTTC. It yields the protein CAWRGGGETQYF.

This clonotype was recorded at least ten times. This rearrangement joins TRBV20-1 to TRBJ2-1; 7 nucleotides match TRBD1. CDR3 length: 12 residues. Germline CDR1 reads DFQATT; CDR2 reads SNEGSKA (reference sequence). V dropped 3 bases and J dropped 8; count of bases not matched to a gene: 4. In DNA form, the CDR3 reads TGCAGTGCTAGGGGACAGCGAGATGAGCAGTTCTTC. Its translation is CSARGQRDEQFF.

This rearrangement joins TRBV3-1 to TRBJ1-3; tentative D call: TRBD1 (5 bases). There are 18 residues in the CDR3. Trimming stripped 2 bases from V and 2 bases from J, with 19 bases between. Germline lookup yields CDR1 LGHDT and CDR2 YNNKEL (reference sequence). DNA for the CDR3: TGTGCCAGCAGCCAAAGTCCTGCGGCCAGGGCGACTGGAAACACCATATATTTT. It specifies CASSQSPAARATGNTIYF. The variable domain in full, with the rest retrieved from reference TRBV3-1 and TRBJ1-3, is DTAVSQTPKYLVTQMGNDKSIKCEQNLGHDTMYWYKQDSKKFLKIMFSYNNKELIINETVPNRFSPKSPDKAHLNLHINSLELGDSAVYFCASSQSPAARATGNTIYFGEGSWLTVV.

The sample holds many counts of this clonotype. V usage is TRBV20-1 and J usage is TRBJ2-1; D not resolved. The germline CDR1 and CDR2 sequences are DFQATT and SNEGSKA (reference sequence). V lost 3 bases and J lost 6, with 6 bases in between. This CDR3 has 11 amino acids. CDR3 nucleotides: TGCAGTGCTAGCCGCGGCAATGAGCAGTTCTTC. Translation: CSASRGNEQFF.

In this sample, this clonotype turned up many times. J is TRBJ2-3 and V is TRBV5-1; D unclear. This CDR3 contains 14 residues. Trimming took 4 bases from V and 4 from J, leaving 13 bases between them. Germline CDR1 and CDR2: SGHRS and YFSETQ. The CDR3 DNA is TGCGCCAGCAGCCTCGGTTTTGATGCAGATACGCAGTATTTT. This translates into CASSLGFDADTQYF.